These T cell receptor beta chains were read from a single sample in a study of shared T cell receptors in the human thymus. Method: immunoSEQ multiplex PCR; TCRdb's copy keeps in-frame clones and lacks some. The data hold some 720,000 clones, with approximately 88% observed a single time. Another study also made use of these data, one on human thymus T cells.

The specimen was thymocytes. The receptor set was obtained from a boy in the first two years of life with a congenital heart defect. The CDR3 runs from the conserved cysteine through the conserved F or W. A D gene is named only where the DNA matches it firmly. Clone size is not always given. Where it is, it says once, few, many or a class for expanded clones.

cdr3_nt,cdr3_aa,clone_size,v_call,d_call,j_call
TGTGCCAGCAGTCCCATGCGGCTAGCGGGATTCGCAGATACGCAGTATTTT,CASSPMRLAGFADTQYF,.,TRBV2,TRBD2,TRBJ2-3
TGTGCCAGCAGATACAGGTTCCTCCTAAATACGCAGTATTTT,CASRYRFLLNTQYF,.,TRBV28,.,TRBJ2-3
TGTGCCAGCAGCTTATCGCCACCACAAAACACTGAAGCTTTCTTT,CASSLSPPQNTEAFF,.,TRBV11-1,.,TRBJ1-1
TGCGCCAGCAGCGTTACCGCTAGCTGGCCCTTGGATACGCAGTATTTT,CASSVTASWPLDTQYF,few,TRBV4-3,.,TRBJ2-3
TGCGCCAGCAGCCAAGATCGAGGGAGAATACAGAACACTGAAGCTTTCTTT,CASSQDRGRIQNTEAFF,.,TRBV4-1,.,TRBJ1-1
TGTGCCAGCAGTTTAGAGGTTCGGTATCGGGACACTGAAGCTTTCTTT,CASSLEVRYRDTEAFF,.,TRBV27,.,TRBJ1-1
TGTGCCAGCAGCTTAGCTGAGCGGGCTGCCTACGAGCAGTACTTC,CASSLAERAAYEQYF,.,TRBV7-2,.,TRBJ2-7
TGCGCCAGCAGCCAAGGGACTAGCGGGAGTACCGGGGAGCTGTTTTTT,CASSQGTSGSTGELFF,.,TRBV4-3,TRBD2,TRBJ2-2
TGTGCCAGCAGCTTAGTTCGACTAGCGGAGTGGGGGAATGAGCAGTTCTTC,CASSLVRLAEWGNEQFF,.,TRBV11-2,TRBD2,TRBJ2-1
TGTGCCAGCGCTCAGGGGCCGACTAATGAAAAACTGTTTTTT,CASAQGPTNEKLFF,.,TRBV27,.,TRBJ1-4
TGCAGCGCTGTAGCGGGAGGCGCCGGGGAGCTGTTTTTT,CSAVAGGAGELFF,.,TRBV29-1,TRBD2,TRBJ2-2
TGTGCCAGCAGTCCCGATAGAGCCTACGAGCAGTACTTC,CASSPDRAYEQYF,.,TRBV27,.,TRBJ2-7
TGTGCCAGCAGGGGGACTAGCGGCTCCTACGAGCAGTACTTC,CASRGTSGSYEQYF,.,TRBV6-1,TRBD2,TRBJ2-7
TGTGCCAGCAGCTTAGTGCGAAACTACGAGCAGTACTTC,CASSLVRNYEQYF,.,TRBV7-2,.,TRBJ2-7
TGTGCCAGCAGCTCTACAGGTTCCGAGCAGTACTTC,CASSSTGSEQYF,.,TRBV7-9,.,TRBJ2-7
TGTGCCAGCAGCCCTTCCTTGGGGGGACTAGCGGGAGGCGGTGGGGCCAACGTCCTGACTTTC,CASSPSLGGLAGGGGANVLTF,.,TRBV9,TRBD2,TRBJ2-6
TGTGCCATCAGTGTTAATCGGGACAATGAGCAGTTCTTC,CAISVNRDNEQFF,.,TRBV10-3,.,TRBJ2-1
TGCGCCAGCAGCCAACAGGGGGGACTCCTACTTCAAGAGACCCAGTACTTC,CASSQQGGLLLQETQYF,.,TRBV4-1,.,TRBJ2-5
TGTGCCAGCAGGAACAGGGGTAATTCACCCCTCCACTTT,CASRNRGNSPLHF,.,TRBV6-1,TRBD1,TRBJ1-6
TGCGCCAGCAGCTGGACGGGTTGGAGGACAGATACGCAGTATTTT,CASSWTGWRTDTQYF,.,TRBV5-1,.,TRBJ2-3
TGTGCCAGCAGCTATGGGACTAGCGAGTCCTACGAGCAGTACTTC,CASSYGTSESYEQYF,.,TRBV2,TRBD2,TRBJ2-7
TGTGCCAGCAGTTATCTAGGAGAGCAGTACTTC,CASSYLGEQYF,.,TRBV6-5,.,TRBJ2-7
TGTGCCAGCAGCCAAGAGAAACCCAGGGGGCCCTCCTACGAGCAGTACTTC,CASSQEKPRGPSYEQYF,.,TRBV14,TRBD1,TRBJ2-7
TGTGCCAGCACAGCGTGGGCGCGGGGCGGCTTC,CASTAWARGGF,.,TRBV7-9,.,TRBJ1-2
TGCGCCAGCAGCTTGAGCGCTAGCGGGAGAATAAACTACGAGCAGTACTTC,CASSLSASGRINYEQYF,.,TRBV5-1,TRBD2,TRBJ2-7
TGTGCCAGCAGCCCTCGGACAGGGGAAATTATAGACGAGCAGTACTTC,CASSPRTGEIIDEQYF,once,TRBV4-2,TRBD1,TRBJ2-7
TGCAGCGTTGGGACTAGCGGGATTTGGGACTACGAGCAGTACTTC,CSVGTSGIWDYEQYF,.,TRBV29-1,TRBD2,TRBJ2-7
TGTGCCAGTAGCCGAATCGGCGGGAGACTCAGGGGGGAGCTGTTTTTT,CASSRIGGRLRGELFF,.,TRBV19,TRBD2,TRBJ2-2
TGTGCCAGCAGCTACGGACTAGCGGGGAGCACAGATACGCAGTATTTT,CASSYGLAGSTDTQYF,.,TRBV7-8,TRBD2,TRBJ2-3
TGTGCCAGCAGTATAGCGGGAGGGGGGGAGACCCAGTACTTC,CASSIAGGGETQYF,.,TRBV27,TRBD2,TRBJ2-5
TGTGCCACTGGGCCCAGGGTTGATGAGCAGTTCTTC,CATGPRVDEQFF,once,TRBV27,.,TRBJ2-1
TGTGCCACCAGCCTCTTGGCACAGGGAGCTAGCACAGATACGCAGTATTTT,CATSLLAQGASTDTQYF,.,TRBV15,.,TRBJ2-3
TGCAGCGTTGAAGAAGGGGACAGGGGGATCAACACTGAAGCTTTCTTT,CSVEEGDRGINTEAFF,once,TRBV29-1,TRBD1,TRBJ1-1
TGTGCCAGCAGCAACCGACTAGCGGGAGTCCTCCGGCCCGACACAGATACGCAGTATTTT,CASSNRLAGVLRPDTDTQYF,.,TRBV4-2,TRBD2,TRBJ2-3
TGTGCCAGCAGCGAATGGGGCCCTGAAATTAAAAATGAAAAACTGTTTTTT,CASSEWGPEIKNEKLFF,.,TRBV9,.,TRBJ1-4
TGTGCCAGCAGTTCTCAGGGGGTTGGGGAGACCCAGTACTTC,CASSSQGVGETQYF,.,TRBV27,TRBD1,TRBJ2-5
TGTGTCAGCAGCTTGGGACACCAGTCCTACGAGCAGTACTTC,CVSSLGHQSYEQYF,.,TRBV5-6,.,TRBJ2-7
TGTGCCAGCTACTTATTCAGCTCGGTGGGGGGGAATGAGCAGTTCTTC,CASYLFSSVGGNEQFF,.,TRBV27,TRBD2,TRBJ2-1
TGTGCCAGTAACCCCTGGACTAGCGGGAGGTCCTACAATGAGCAGTTCTTC,CASNPWTSGRSYNEQFF,.,TRBV19,TRBD2,TRBJ2-1
TGCGCCAGCAGCCAAGGCTTAACAGGGGTTAACTATGGCTACACCTTC,CASSQGLTGVNYGYTF,.,TRBV4-1,TRBD1,TRBJ1-2
TGTGCCAGCAGCTTAGTAACGGACCCAGGGGCCCAGTACTTC,CASSLVTDPGAQYF,.,TRBV7-2,.,TRBJ2-5
TGCGCCAGCAGCACCGACAGGGGCACAGCCAAAAACATTCAGTACTTC,CASSTDRGTAKNIQYF,few,TRBV5-1,TRBD1,TRBJ2-4
TGTGCCAGCAGCTTCTCCGTTAATAGCTCCTACGAGCAGTACTTC,CASSFSVNSSYEQYF,.,TRBV7-8,.,TRBJ2-7